A single sample is the source of the 10 T cell receptor beta chains below, sequenced in a study of blood T cells in healthy people across ages. Next came a second PCR, run for about 7 to 12 cycles, which used a sample-barcoded 5' primer along with a J-beta primer mix. A single record per CDR3 protein comes from TCRdb applying MiXCR to the 5' RACE reads. The sample records 750,000 to 850,000 distinct CDR3 sequences, 20% to 25% being singletons. These records were also assigned to another study, of T cells of mothers and their children.

Material: blood. The source of these receptors is a boy aged 5 to 17 in good health.

This clonotype was detected only a few times. The chain uses TRBV27 and TRBJ2-1; D is unresolved. With the DNA end fitting TRBJ2-7 better, the J assignment may be wrong. In germline, CDR1 is MNHEY, CDR2 SMNVEV (reference sequence). The CDR3 loop spans 13 amino acids. CDR3 sequence reads: CASSPSDGYEQYF. The CDR3 bases are TGTGCCAGCAGTCCCTCGGACGGCTACGAGCAGTACTTC.

The J gene is TRBJ2-1, the V gene TRBV10-2, with 11 bases that match TRBD2. The J call could be wrong; TRBJ2-5 is a better fit for the DNA end. The CDR3 sequence is 15 residues long. The germline V gene has CDR1 WSHSY and CDR2 SAAADI. The CDR3 region is CASSRLAGTQETQYF. As DNA, the CDR3 is TGCGCCAGCAGTAGACTAGCGGGGACCCAAGAGACCCAGTACTTC.

This clonotype came up a few times. The chain combines TRBV6-4 with TRBJ1-2, with D possibly TRBD1 on 6 matching bases. The ends were cut back, 0 bases at V and 4 bases at J, with 6 bases in the middle. Germline assignment: CDR1 MRHNA and CDR2 SNTAGT. The CDR3 totals 13 residues. The CDR3 nucleotides are TGTGCCAGCAGTGACTCAGGGGGCTATGGCTACACCTTC. Its protein is CASSDSGGYGYTF.

This clonotype was seen a handful of times. This chain connects TRBV6-5 to TRBJ1-6; D is uncertain. The germline V gene encodes CDR1 MNHEY and CDR2 SVGAGI. This CDR3 is 19 amino acids long. V lost 2 bases to trimming and J lost 3 bases, with 20 bases between them. The CDR3 reads CASSYRITFVGDYNSPLHF. In nucleotides, the CDR3 is TGTGCCAGCAGTTACCGTATTACGTTCGTCGGAGACTATAATTCACCCCTCCACTTT.

This clonotype has a handful of counts. V usage is TRBV2 and J usage is TRBJ1-2; D not resolved. V lost 6 bases, J lost 0 bases, and 11 bases lay in between. Germline V gives CDR1 SNHLY, CDR2 FYNNEI. The CDR3 sequence is 14 residues long. CDR3 DNA sequence: TGTGCCAGCAGAGAGGACGGAGCTAACTATGGCTACACCTTC. It translates to CASREDGANYGYTF.

The genes are TRBV28 and TRBJ2-3; D possibly corresponds to TRBD2 (6 bases). Germline V gene sequence: CDR1 MDHEN, CDR2 SYDVKM. This CDR3 has 13 residues. The CDR3 sequence: CVSIPSGTDTQYF. The CDR3, as DNA: TGTGTCTCCATACCTAGCGGCACAGATACGCAGTATTTT.

About this clonotype itself: Germline and junction disagree at one end, which may indicate a read error. This sequence joins TRBV28 and TRBJ1-6; 7 bases agree with TRBD1. Germline V gene data show CDR1 as MDHEN and CDR2 as SYDVKM. The CDR3 is made up of 15 amino acids. Here the CDR3 reads CASSRIDRDNSPLRF. CDR3 nucleotide sequence: TGTGCCAGCAGTCGCATTGACAGGGATAATTCACCCCTCCGCTTT.

This clonotype was seen a handful of times. The chain employs TRBV9 and TRBJ2-5; 9 bases fit TRBD1. Germline lookup yields CDR1 SGDLS and CDR2 YYNGEE. V lost 0 bases to trimming and J lost 2 bases; unmatched junction nucleotides: 5. The CDR3 has 16 residues. The CDR3 DNA sequence: TGTGCCAGCAGCGTAGCTACCGGGACAGGGCAAGAGACCCAGTACTTC. This encodes CASSVATGTGQETQYF.

This clonotype was observed a few times. This chain uses TRBV6-7 with TRBJ2-1, with a possible D match to TRBD1 (9 bases). TRBV6-7 is sorted into the ORF group, with uncertain function. The CDR3 sequence is 19 residues long. V was clipped by 2 bases and J by 0 bases, with 20 bases between them. This chain's CDR3 is CASSYGTGKSGSSYNEQFF. Written as DNA, the CDR3 is TGTGCCAGCAGTTACGGGACAGGGAAAAGCGGGAGCTCCTACAATGAGCAGTTCTTC.

The chain has TRBV27 and TRBJ2-5; D is perhaps TRBD2 (5 bases). Matching the DNA end better, TRBJ2-1 makes the J call doubtful. The CDR3 has 13 residues. Per germline, CDR1 MNHEY and CDR2 SMNVEV (reference sequence). The CDR3 loop reads CASSFGVEREQFF. The CDR3 coding sequence is TGTGCCAGCAGTTTCGGGGTTGAGAGGGAGCAGTTCTTC.